The 19 T cell receptor beta chains in this list originate from one sample, sequenced in a study of tumor and adjacent non-tumor tissue in lung cancer. This sample's RNA came from whole unsorted tissue. Distant lung tissue was collected more than 3 cm away from the tumor edge. The library came from three nested PCR rounds adapted from ARM-PCR protocols. From the multiplex PCR reads, TCRdb called clonotypes with MiXCR, one entry per CDR3 protein. The sample records about 100,000 distinct CDR3 sequences, 65% being singletons. The sequenced material came from distant non-tumor lung tissue. These receptors originate from a man under 40 with non-small cell lung cancer.

This clonotype showed up many times. This chain uses TRBV5-6 with TRBJ2-7, with 7 bases fitting TRBD1. This CDR3 is built from 13 residues. The junction had 5 bases not matched to a gene; V was cut back by 2 bases and J by 6 bases. Germline V gene data show CDR1 as SGHDT and CDR2 as YYEEEE. DNA of the CDR3: TGTGCCAGCAGCTTCGACAGGGAAGGCGAGCAGTACTTC. Translating it yields CASSFDREGEQYF. Complete variable domain (other parts from reference TRBV5-6 and TRBJ2-7): DAGVTQSPTHLIKTRGQQVTLRCSPKSGHDTVSWYQQALGQGPQFIFQYYEEEERQRGNFPDRFSGHQFPNYSSELNVNALLLGDSALYLCASSFDREGEQYFGPGTRLTVT.

As for this clonotype: One end of the junction is discordant with germline, which a read error may explain. The J gene is TRBJ2-2, the V gene TRBV11-1; D might be TRBD2 (6 bases). The germline V gene encodes CDR1 SGHAT and CDR2 FQDESV (reference sequence). The CDR3 contains 15 residues. The CDR3 DNA is TGTGACAGCAGCCAGAAGGGCAGGGAGGCCGGGGAGTTGTTTTTT. This encodes CDSSQKGREAGELFF.

This clonotype was observed a handful of times. The chain combines TRBV11-2 with TRBJ2-1, with 7 bases lining up with TRBD2. This CDR3 is built from 15 residues. Germline lookup yields CDR1 SGHAT and CDR2 FQNNGV. The CDR3 loop reads CGGSIRLAPANEQFF. The CDR3 bases are TGTGGCGGCAGCATTAGACTAGCCCCCGCCAATGAGCAGTTCTTC. Variable domain in full (rest from reference TRBV11-2 and TRBJ2-1): EAGVAQSPRYKIIEKRQSVAFWCNPISGHATLYWYQQILGQGPKLLIQFQNNGVVDDSQLPKDRFSAERLKGVDSTLKIQPAKLEDSAVYLCGGSIRLAPANEQFFGPGTRLTVL.

In regard to this clonotype: The germline gene is not matched at one end of the junction; a read error may be the cause. This chain connects TRBV4-3 to TRBJ2-7; 7 nucleotides line up with TRBD1. Germline CDR1 reads LGHNA; CDR2 reads YSLEER. This CDR3 is 16 amino acids long. The CDR3 DNA sequence: TGCGCCAGTAGCCAAGATTCAACAGGGGTATTCTACGAGCAGTACTTC. Translated, it gives CASSQDSTGVFYEQYF.

In this sample, this clonotype turned up a few times. This sequence joins TRBV20-1 and TRBJ2-1, with TRBD2 identical over 8 bases. J was trimmed by 6 bases and V by 5 bases; bases with no gene match: 15. The CDR3 has 16 amino acids. Germline CDR1 DFQATT, CDR2 SNEGSKA (reference sequence). CDR3 residues: CSAARQAGERANEQFF. The CDR3 region has the DNA TGCAGTGCTGCCCGACAAGCGGGAGAAAGAGCCAATGAGCAGTTCTTC.

This clonotype was seen many times. The V gene is TRBV20-1, the J gene TRBJ2-5; 9 positions agree with TRBD2. The CDR3 runs 16 residues. Germline CDR1 and CDR2: DFQATT and SNEGSKA (reference sequence). The V and J ends lost 0 bases and 5 bases, in that order; junction bases with no gene match: 10. CDR3 nucleotides: TGCAGTGCTAGAGATCGTGTAGCGGGAGCGATGGAGACCCAGTACTTC. It translates to CSARDRVAGAMETQYF.

For this clonotype: An end of the junction differs from the germline gene, which may be a read error. The chain uses TRBV20-1 and TRBJ1-1, with a weak D call TRBD1 (5 bases). This CDR3 has 14 amino acids. The germline V gene has CDR1 DFQATT and CDR2 SNEGSKA (reference sequence). CDR3 sequence: CNARYSGTNTEAFF. The CDR3 DNA follows: TGCAATGCTAGATACTCCGGGACGAACACTGAAGCTTTCTTT.

Here the CDR3 reads CATQSGSRDEQFF. The CDR3 DNA reads TGTGCCACCCAAAGCGGGAGTCGAGATGAGCAGTTCTTC. This chain links TRBV24-1 with TRBJ2-1; TRBD2 matches at 8 bases. The CDR3 consists of 13 residues. Looked up from germline, CDR1 is KGHDR and CDR2 is SFDVKD. V gave up 9 bases and J gave up 8 bases; unmatched junction bases: 8.

This clonotype appeared a few times. V usage is TRBV24-1 and J usage is TRBJ2-5; D call uncertain. V shed 0 bases and J shed 4 bases, with 11 bases lying between them. CDR3 length: 15 amino acids. Germline V gives CDR1 KGHDR, CDR2 SFDVKD. The CDR3 is CATSDLHGLPETQYF. CDR3 DNA sequence: TGTGCCACCAGTGATTTGCATGGCTTACCAGAGACCCAGTACTTC.

About this clonotype: A read error may produce the germline difference seen at one junction end. The rearrangement joins TRBV29-1 to TRBJ2-2, with D maybe TRBD2 (5 bases). The germline V gene encodes CDR1 SQVTM and CDR2 ANQGSEA. This CDR3 spans 14 amino acids. CDR3 amino acids: CSLEGAGNTGELFF. In nucleotides, the CDR3 is TGCAGCCTTGAAGGTGCGGGGAACACCGGGGAGCTGTTTTTT.

A note on this clonotype: This may arise from a read error, as a much more abundant clone is one base away. The V gene is TRBV4-1, the J gene TRBJ1-1; D unresolved. Germline V CDR1 and CDR2: MGHRA, YSYEKL. This CDR3 comprises 13 residues. CDR3 DNA: TGCGCCAGCAGCCAGTCAGACAACACTAAAGCTTTCTTT. Translated, it gives CASSQSDNTKAFF.

This clonotype was observed a single time. No conserved phenylalanine or tryptophan is present at the end of the CDR3, so a read error is the likely explanation. The chain recombines TRBV11-1 with TRBJ2-5; no definite D call. CDR1 is SGHAT and CDR2 is FQDESV in the germline V gene (reference sequence). The CDR3 covers 14 residues. V lost 5 bases, J lost 0 bases, and 10 bases lay in between. In nucleotides, the CDR3 is TGTGCCAGCAGCGCCGACACTGACCAAGAGACCCAGTACCTC. This gives the protein CASSADTDQETQYL.

Note on this clonotype: A read error may produce the germline difference seen at one junction end. The chain employs TRBV20-1 and TRBJ2-7; TRBD1 is a possible D gene (5 bases). This CDR3 has 15 residues. CDR1 is DFQATT, CDR2 SNEGSKA, per germline (reference sequence). CDR3 nucleotides: TGTAGTGCTAGGGCAACGGACAAGCGCACCTACGAGCAGTACTTC. This sequence encodes CSARATDKRTYEQYF.

Comment on this clonotype: The CDR3 ends on some other residue instead of the conserved phenylalanine or tryptophan, so this is likely a read error. The gene calls are TRBV6-1 and TRBJ1-1; no definite D call. Germline CDR1 reads MNHNS; CDR2 reads SASEGT. This CDR3 is 14 amino acids long. Between the trimmed V and J ends, which lost 8 bases and 1 base, there was a span of 14 bases. The CDR3 DNA reads as TGTGCCAGCGCTCCCTCGTCAGGGAACACTGAAGCTTTCATT. Protein product: CASAPSSGNTEAFI.

This clonotype was picked up many times. V and J are TRBV11-3 and TRBJ2-3; D ambiguous. This CDR3 region has 15 residues. Trimming left V 5 bases short and J 3 bases short, with 15 bases between. In germline, CDR1 is SGHNT, CDR2 YENEEA. Written as DNA, the CDR3 is TGTGCCAGCAGCCCAAGCAGGAGAACGACAGATACGCAGTATTTT. This translates into CASSPSRRTTDTQYF.

To note about this clonotype: Possible read error: a much larger clone is one base away. This chain's CDR3 is CASSRGQEGYEQYF. For the CDR3, the DNA is TGTGCCAGCAGCCGCGGACAGGAAGGCTACGAGCAGTACTTC. The chain is built from TRBV13 and TRBJ2-7, with TRBD1 matching 7 bases. Germline V gives CDR1 PRHDT, CDR2 FYEKMQ (reference sequence). The trim removed 5 bases at V and 3 bases at J, leaving 7 bases unmatched. The CDR3 loop spans 14 amino acids.

The chain carries TRBV2 and TRBJ2-1; D call uncertain. Between the trimmed V and J ends, which lost 6 bases and 4 bases, there was a span of 4 bases. This CDR3 is built from 11 residues. Germline V gene lookup returns CDR1 SNHLY and CDR2 FYNNEI. The CDR3 sequence: CASREYNEQFF. The CDR3 nucleotides are TGTGCCAGCAGGGAATACAATGAGCAGTTCTTC.

As to this clonotype: A much more abundant neighbour one base away suggests this may be a read error. The chain combines TRBV6-5 with TRBJ1-2; 12 nucleotides align to TRBD1. The CDR3 is 15 residues long. The V gene's germline CDR1 is MNHEY and CDR2 SVGAGI. J was trimmed by 5 bases and V by 5 bases; bases with no gene match: 6. CDR3 bases: TGTGCCAGCAGTCCGGGACAGGGGGCGTGGTATGGCTACACCTTC. It encodes CASSPGQGAWYGYTF.

The chain is built from TRBV4-1 and TRBJ1-1, with D hard to call. V was clipped by 0 bases and J by 7 bases, with 12 bases between them. In germline, CDR1 is MGHRA, CDR2 YSYEKL. CDR3 length equals 14 residues. CDR3 sequence reads: CASSQDRMAGEAFF. Written as DNA, the CDR3 is TGCGCCAGCAGCCAAGATCGAATGGCCGGTGAAGCTTTCTTT.